The 19 T cell receptor beta chains in this list originate from one sample, sequenced in a study of blood T cell repertoires in COVID-19. Sequencing was performed with immunoSEQ multiplex PCR; in TCRdb, only in-frame clones are kept and a portion is missing. The sample lists approximately 440,000 clones; less than 95% were seen once. Sequencing was performed on PBMCs or T cells enriched from blood (not recorded which). Receptor source: a man aged 18 to 30 who had recovered from COVID-19.

The V gene is TRBV28, the J gene TRBJ1-3; D perhaps matches TRBD1 (6 bases). The ends were cut back, 5 bases at V and 4 bases at J, with 12 bases in the middle. The CDR3 totals 14 residues. CDR1 is MDHEN and CDR2 is SYDVKM in the germline V gene. The CDR3 loop reads CASSVTGTGNTIYF. Here the CDR3 DNA reads TGTGCCAGCAGTGTGACAGGAACGGGAAACACCATATATTTT.

As for this clone: At one of its ends the junction is not consistent with the germline gene, which may arise from a read error. The V and J genes are TRBV29-1 and TRBJ1-1; no firm D call. The CDR3 spans 12 residues. Germline CDR1 SQVTM, CDR2 ANQGSEA. The CDR3, as DNA: TGCAGCGTTGCCCCTCCCTCTCGACTCGATATCTTT. This sequence encodes CSVAPPSRLDIF.

The rearrangement links TRBV2 to TRBJ1-5; D remains unclear. The germline CDR1 and CDR2 sequences are SNHLY and FYNNEI. V lost 3 bases and J lost 2, with 11 bases in between. This CDR3 is 15 amino acids long. The CDR3 protein is CASSEGDIRNQPQHF. The CDR3 DNA reads as TGTGCCAGCAGTGAGGGAGACATACGCAATCAGCCCCAGCATTTT.

The gene calls are TRBV6-5 and TRBJ2-1; the D gene is possibly TRBD1 (6 bases). Trimming stripped 6 bases from V and 8 bases from J, with 17 bases between. CDR3 length equals 14 residues. Germline CDR1 reads MNHEY; CDR2 reads SVGAGI. DNA for the CDR3: TGTGCCAGCAGCAACCGATACAGGGCTCATGAGCAGTTCTTC. Protein: CASSNRYRAHEQFF.

V and J are TRBV27 and TRBJ1-1; D ambiguous. The CDR3 sequence is 13 residues long. CDR1 is MNHEY and CDR2 is SMNVEV in the germline V gene (reference sequence). V gave up 7 bases and J gave up 8 bases, with 17 bases separating them. CDR3 amino acids: CASISDTTGEAFF. CDR3 coding DNA: TGTGCCAGCATATCCGATACCACGGGGGAAGCTTTCTTT.

The chain joins TRBV11-2 to TRBJ1-1; 9 bases are a match to TRBD1. The CDR3 sequence is 16 residues long. The J segment lost 5 bases and the V segment lost 4 bases, leaving 11 bases of the junction unmatched. Germline V gene sequence: CDR1 SGHAT, CDR2 FQNNGV. The CDR3 bases are TGTGCCAGCAGCTGGATACTAACAGGGGGCCGTACTGAAGCTTTCTTT. It translates to CASSWILTGGRTEAFF.

This clone appeared a single time. The V call is TRBV5-4, the J call TRBJ1-2; D is possibly TRBD1 (5 bases). From germline, CDR1 is SGHNT and CDR2 YYREEE (reference sequence). The CDR3 is 13 residues long. The germline V and J ends were trimmed by 4 bases and 8 bases, with 15 bases remaining between them. CDR3 in amino acids: CASSIGRVEGYTF. The DNA for the CDR3 is TGTGCCAGCAGCATTGGCAGGGTGGAGGGCTACACCTTC.

This chain joins TRBV6-4 and TRBJ1-2; D gene ambiguous. Germline assignment: CDR1 MRHNA and CDR2 SNTAGT. The CDR3 has 14 residues. Trimming left V 6 bases short and J 0 bases short, with 11 bases between. The CDR3 spells CASSRQPTNYGYTF. DNA for the CDR3: TGTGCCAGCAGCAGACAACCAACTAACTATGGCTACACCTTC.

J is TRBJ2-7 and V is TRBV19; a weak D match, TRBD1 (5 bases). CDR1 and CDR2 (germline): LNHDA, SQIVND (reference sequence). V was trimmed by 4 bases and J by 1 base, leaving 8 bases between them. This CDR3 spans 13 amino acids. Written as DNA, the CDR3 is TGTGCCAGTAGTAGGGGCCATTCCTACGAGCAGTACTTC. Its translation is CASSRGHSYEQYF. Variable domain in full (rest from reference TRBV19 and TRBJ2-7): DGGITQSPKYLFRKEGQNVTLSCEQNLNHDAMYWYRQDPGQGLRLIYYSQIVNDFQKGDIAEGYSVSREKKESFPLTVTSAQKNPTAFYLCASSRGHSYEQYFGPGTRLTVT.

This chain uses TRBV27 with TRBJ2-7, with D perhaps TRBD2 (5 bases). V shed 5 bases and J shed 0 bases, with 17 bases lying between them. The CDR3 length is 16 residues. The germline V gene encodes CDR1 MNHEY and CDR2 SMNVEV (reference sequence). This chain's CDR3 is CASSLRGQLISYEQYF. In DNA form, the CDR3 reads TGTGCCAGCAGTCTCCGGGGTCAACTCATCTCCTACGAGCAGTACTTC.

This clone was detected once. The chain carries TRBV19 and TRBJ1-3; 7 bases are a match to TRBD1. Trimming cost V 5 bases and J 0 bases; bases outside gene matches: 10. This CDR3 comprises 17 residues. Germline V gene data show CDR1 as LNHDA and CDR2 as SQIVND (reference sequence). CDR3 coding DNA: TGTGCCAGTAGTGTGGGGGGACAGCTCCTCTCTGGAAACACCATATATTTT. It is translated as CASSVGGQLLSGNTIYF.

The chain has TRBV11-2 and TRBJ1-1, with 7 nucleotides matching TRBD1. The V gene's germline CDR1 is SGHAT and CDR2 FQNNGV. There are 14 residues in the CDR3. Trimming at V came to 1 base and at J to 4 bases, leaving 3 bases not matched to a gene. CDR3 sequence reads: CASSLGQGFTEAFF. CDR3 DNA sequence: TGTGCCAGCAGCTTAGGACAGGGATTCACTGAAGCTTTCTTT.

The genes are TRBV27 and TRBJ1-2; a possible D gene is TRBD1 (6 bases). The CDR3 sequence is 13 residues long. Trimming removed 5 bases at V and 5 bases at J, with 12 bases between. CDR1 is MNHEY, CDR2 SMNVEV, per germline (reference sequence). Here the CDR3 DNA reads TGTGCCAGCAGTGGACAGTCAGAGTATGGCTACACCTTC. This sequence encodes CASSGQSEYGYTF.

V is TRBV28 and J is TRBJ2-7; 9 positions match TRBD1. V shed 3 bases and J 5 bases; nucleotides not matched to a gene: 14. Germline lookup yields CDR1 MDHEN and CDR2 SYDVKM. The CDR3 covers 17 residues. The CDR3 here is CASSFLLRSGQGDEQYF. The CDR3 nucleotides read TGTGCCAGCAGTTTCCTACTACGTTCGGGACAGGGAGACGAGCAGTACTTC.

This rearrangement joins TRBV5-1 to TRBJ2-7; possibly TRBD1 for D (5 bases). Germline CDR1 and CDR2: SGHRS and YFSETQ. CDR3 length: 17 amino acids. The V and J ends lost 1 base and 2 bases respectively, with 19 bases between them. The chain's CDR3 is CASSLTDRGAFPYEQYF. Here the CDR3 DNA reads TGCGCCAGCAGCTTGACGGACCGTGGGGCTTTTCCCTACGAGCAGTACTTC.

This chain connects TRBV2 to TRBJ2-3; weak D call: TRBD1 (6 bases). Trimming cost V 6 bases and J 8 bases, with 24 bases left between them. The CDR3 runs 16 residues. CDR1 is SNHLY, CDR2 FYNNEI, per germline. CDR3 bases: TGTGCCAGCAGGGGCTTTTTGGGGGCAGAAGGAGCTACGCAGTATTTT. It translates to CASRGFLGAEGATQYF.

The rearrangement joins TRBV7-3 to TRBJ2-1, with D hard to call. This CDR3 is built from 13 residues. V gave up 2 bases and J gave up 4 bases, with 6 bases separating them. Germline values: CDR1 SGHTA, CDR2 FQGTGA. The CDR3 bases are TGTGCCAGCAGCTTAGCGAATTACAATGAGCAGTTCTTC. Encoded protein: CASSLANYNEQFF.

This chain links TRBV18 with TRBJ1-3; no reliable D call. Germline CDR1 reads KGHSH; CDR2 reads LQKENI. Trimming shortened V by 3 bases and J by 9 bases, and 24 bases separated the two germline ends. This CDR3 has 17 amino acids. The DNA of the CDR3 is TGTGCCAGCTCACCTATTATGGAGAGGGTTCAAGAGGGCACCATATATTTT. It is translated as CASSPIMERVQEGTIYF.

This sequence joins TRBV28 and TRBJ2-1, with D perhaps matching TRBD2 (5 bases). This CDR3 has 13 amino acids. In germline, CDR1 is MDHEN, CDR2 SYDVKM. The V gene lost 8 bases and the J gene lost 4 bases, with 12 bases spanning the gap. The CDR3 protein is CASVPGKYNEQFF. Written as DNA, the CDR3 is TGTGCCAGCGTTCCCGGGAAATACAATGAGCAGTTCTTC.